A selection of T cell receptor beta chains follows, all from one sample in a study of Tregs in tolerant kidney transplant recipients. Profiling relied on immunoSEQ multiplex PCR, and the TCRdb table lists in-frame clones only, not all of them. The profile shows nearly 15,000 clones, roughly 77% of them singletons. The material sequenced was Tregs from blood, taken before the transplant. The receptor source for this set is a human donor who received a combined kidney and bone marrow transplant. The CDR3 runs from the conserved cysteine through the conserved F or W. Each record gives: CDR3 DNA, CDR3 protein, J gene, D gene, clone size, V gene. D genes are given only for firm matches. Only part of the rows carry a size: once, few, many, or a class if the clone is expanded.

DNA: TGTGCCAGCAGCTTAGAACAGAAACAGCCCCAGCATTTT
CDR3: CASSLEQKQPQHF
J: TRBJ1-5
D: .
size: once
V: TRBV7-2

DNA: TGTGCCAGTAGGACGCAGGGGGCGGATGGCTACACCTTC
CDR3: CASRTQGADGYTF
J: TRBJ1-2
D: TRBD1
size: .
V: TRBV19

DNA: TGCGCCAGCCGACTAGCGGGAGGGGACAATGAGCAGTTCTTC
CDR3: CASRLAGGDNEQFF
J: TRBJ2-1
D: TRBD2
size: .
V: TRBV10-1

DNA: TGCGCCAGCAGCCAAGAGAGGGATTTGGAGTATTTT
CDR3: CASSQERDLEYF
J: TRBJ2-3
D: .
size: .
V: TRBV4-3

DNA: TGTGCCAGCAGCCAAGTAGGGCGGGAGGGATACAATGAGCAGTTCTTC
CDR3: CASSQVGREGYNEQFF
J: TRBJ2-1
D: TRBD2
size: .
V: TRBV14

DNA: TGTGCCGCGTGCAGGGCGTTAGGCTATGGCTACACCTTC
CDR3: CAACRALGYGYTF
J: TRBJ1-2
D: .
size: few
V: TRBV6-5

DNA: TGCGCCAGCAGCCCCTACCCGGGACAGGGGAGGGATACGCAGTATTTT
CDR3: CASSPYPGQGRDTQYF
J: TRBJ2-3
D: TRBD1
size: .
V: TRBV4-1

DNA: TGTGCCAGCAGTGTAACAGGGGAGAAGAACACTGAAGCTTTCTTT
CDR3: CASSVTGEKNTEAFF
J: TRBJ1-1
D: TRBD1
size: .
V: TRBV25-1

DNA: TGTGCCAGCAGCCCGACAGGTTTAAGGGCTTTCTTT
CDR3: CASSPTGLRAFF
J: TRBJ1-1
D: .
size: .
V: TRBV5-5

DNA: TGTGCCAGCAGCGGGGACAGGGGATACACCGGGGAGCTGTTTTTT
CDR3: CASSGDRGYTGELFF
J: TRBJ2-2
D: TRBD1
size: .
V: TRBV9